A single sample gave rise to the 28 T cell receptor beta chains below, sequenced in a study of shared T cell receptors in the human thymus (dated by TCRdb to the early 2020s). The library was produced with the immunoSEQ multiplex PCR assay. Held by TCRdb, this immuneACCESS table contains in-frame sequences only and omits some clones. Under half of the omission traces to an unresolved V gene where checked; the cause of the rest is unknown. In all, the sample holds a few hundred thousand clones, and 95% of those were seen once. Of the sample, approximately 0.02% falls within the top ten clones. The sequencing sample was made of thymocytes. The receptor set was obtained from a human donor.

This clone came up once. The V call is TRBV27, the J call TRBJ2-4; the match to TRBD1 covers 7 bases. Unmatched junction bases numbered 17, after V lost 3 bases and J lost 0 bases. This CDR3 spans 20 amino acids. Germline CDR1 MNHEY, CDR2 SMNVEV (reference sequence). As DNA, the CDR3 is TGTGCCAGCAGTTTCGCAAATCCCGGGACAGTGAAATTAGCCAAAAACATTCAGTACTTC. Amino acid sequence: CASSFANPGTVKLAKNIQYF.

V and J are TRBV7-2 and TRBJ2-3, with D tentatively TRBD2 (5 bases). The CDR3 is 17 residues long. Trimming stripped 1 base from V and 2 bases from J, with 16 bases between. Germline CDR1 reads SGHTA; CDR2 reads FQGNSA. The CDR3, as DNA: TGTGCCAGCAGCTTAGAAGGCTCACTAGTTTTCACAGATACGCAGTATTTT. Translating gives CASSLEGSLVFTDTQYF.

This sequence joins TRBV28 and TRBJ1-5; 7 bases map to TRBD1. With V trimmed by 10 bases and J by 1 base, 22 bases remained unmatched. Germline V gives CDR1 MDHEN, CDR2 SYDVKM. The CDR3 loop spans 19 amino acids. The CDR3: CATQFRRQGQIGSNQPQHF. The CDR3 bases are TGTGCCACCCAGTTTCGGAGACAGGGCCAGATAGGGAGCAATCAGCCCCAGCATTTT.

As DNA, the CDR3 is TGTGCCAGCACCAAGGGGGCTAGCACAGATACGCAGTATTTT. Translation gives CASTKGASTDTQYF. V and J are TRBV6-5 and TRBJ2-3, with 7 bases fitting TRBD1. The V gene's germline CDR1 is MNHEY and CDR2 SVGAGI. The CDR3 has 14 amino acids. V shed 7 bases, J shed 0 bases, and the junction held 4 bases outside the gene matches.

This clone was counted a single time. This chain uses TRBV19 with TRBJ2-1, with D possibly matching TRBD2 (5 bases). The CDR3 has 16 residues. Trimming took 5 bases from V and 4 from J, leaving 18 bases between them. CDR1 is LNHDA, CDR2 SQIVND, per germline (reference sequence). The CDR3 spells CASSCPIAEDYNEQFF. CDR3 DNA: TGTGCCAGTAGTTGCCCCATCGCGGAGGATTACAATGAGCAGTTCTTC.

About this clone: Likely a read error: the CDR3 ends without its conserved phenylalanine or tryptophan. The DNA is left out, because the CDR3 cannot be placed on it with certainty; the CDR3 is given as TCRdb lists it. The rearrangement links TRBV15 to TRBJ2-7; the listed D gene, TRBD1, was not tested against the DNA. The CDR3 length equals 13 residues, ends included. Germline V gene sequence: CDR1 LNHNV, CDR2 YYDKDF (reference sequence). This CDR3 is CATSRDQWDSTYI.

The chain is built from TRBV5-1 and TRBJ2-2; possible D gene TRBD1, 6 bases. The CDR3 spans 17 residues. Trimming stripped 4 bases from V and 0 bases from J, with 16 bases between. Germline V gives CDR1 SGHRS, CDR2 YFSETQ. CDR3 in amino acids: CASSPAVGQPNTGELFF. The CDR3 DNA reads as TGCGCCAGCAGCCCCGCGGTGGGACAACCGAACACCGGGGAGCTGTTTTTT.

The chain has TRBV7-9 and TRBJ2-3; TRBD2 matches at 12 bases. The CDR3 length is 15 residues. From germline, CDR1 is SEHNR and CDR2 FQNEAQ (reference sequence). V dropped 1 base and J dropped 4; count of bases not matched to a gene: 0. Written as DNA, the CDR3 is TGTGCCAGCAGCTTAGGACTAGCGGGAGCAGATACGCAGTATTTT. Residues: CASSLGLAGADTQYF.

V is TRBV28 and J is TRBJ2-1; 9 nucleotides line up with TRBD1. V lost 10 bases and J lost 4; bases outside the gene matches: 11. This CDR3 region has 15 residues. CDR1 and CDR2 (germline): MDHEN, SYDVKM. This CDR3 reads CAIPLLGQGYNEQFF. CDR3 in DNA: TGTGCCATCCCGCTCCTAGGACAGGGGTACAATGAGCAGTTCTTC.

V is TRBV5-5 and J is TRBJ2-7; D gene ambiguous. Germline CDR1 and CDR2: SGHKS and YYEKEE (reference sequence). Trimming stripped 6 bases from V and 3 bases from J, with 13 bases between. The CDR3 spans 13 residues. The CDR3 here is CASTAEAGYEQYF. In nucleotides, the CDR3 is TGTGCCAGCACCGCAGAAGCTGGCTACGAGCAGTACTTC. Filled out from reference TRBV5-5 and TRBJ2-7, the complete variable domain reads DAGVTQSPTHLIKTRGQQVTLRCSPISGHKSVSWYQQVLGQGPQFIFQYYEKEERGRGNFPDRFSARQFPNYSSELNVNALLLGDSALYLCASTAEAGYEQYFGPGTRLTVT.

This rearrangement joins TRBV28 to TRBJ1-2; D gene ambiguous. The CDR3 extends over 13 amino acids. Germline V gene data show CDR1 as MDHEN and CDR2 as SYDVKM. Trimming took 2 bases from V and 3 from J, leaving 7 bases between them. This CDR3 is CASSLMDDYGYTF. The CDR3 bases are TGTGCCAGCAGTTTAATGGACGACTATGGCTACACCTTC.

The gene calls are TRBV27 and TRBJ1-4; D gene uncertain. The length of the CDR3 is 15 residues. Germline V gives CDR1 MNHEY, CDR2 SMNVEV (reference sequence). V lost 6 bases and J 2 bases, leaving 13 bases between the germline ends. The CDR3 loop is CASSRRHWTNEKLFF. In DNA form, the CDR3 reads TGTGCCAGCAGCCGTCGGCATTGGACTAATGAAAAACTGTTTTTT.

V gene TRBV14 combines with J gene TRBJ2-3; 8 bases are shared with TRBD2. V was pared by 2 bases and J by 3 bases, with 7 bases of the junction left unmatched. This CDR3 is built from 16 residues. Germline V CDR1 and CDR2: SGHDN, FVKESK. As DNA, the CDR3 is TGTGCCAGCAGCCAACTAGCGGGTCCCGGGACAGATACGCAGTATTTT. It is translated as CASSQLAGPGTDTQYF.

This rearrangement joins TRBV28 to TRBJ2-5; 11 bases align to TRBD2. The CDR3 runs to 17 residues. V trimming: 3 bases; J trimming: 6 bases; junction bases outside the gene matches: 12. Germline V gene lookup returns CDR1 MDHEN and CDR2 SYDVKM. The CDR3 is CASSFSLAGGFKKTQYF. The CDR3 nucleotides are TGTGCCAGCAGTTTTTCCCTAGCGGGAGGTTTCAAAAAGACCCAGTACTTC.

This chain joins TRBV7-2 and TRBJ2-3; 8 bases match TRBD2. This CDR3 is built from 17 residues. Germline-derived CDR1 and CDR2 are SGHTA and FQGNSA. Germline trimming cut 2 bases from V and 2 bases from J; bases unmatched to any gene: 9. The CDR3 sequence is CASSLYGAGGPTDTQYF. Written as DNA, the CDR3 is TGTGCCAGCAGCTTATATGGGGCGGGAGGTCCCACAGATACGCAGTATTTT.

The gene calls are TRBV2 and TRBJ2-1; no reliable D call. Germline V CDR1 and CDR2: SNHLY, FYNNEI. The CDR3 has 14 residues. V lost 10 bases and J lost 5, with 18 bases in between. DNA for the CDR3: TGTGCCAACTCGAGGCACCTCTCTAACAATGAGCAGTTCTTC. As protein: CANSRHLSNNEQFF.

The chain is built from TRBV6-4 and TRBJ2-1; the D gene could be TRBD1 or TRBD2 (6 bases each). The CDR3 runs to 14 residues. V lost 5 bases, J lost 10 bases, and 18 bases lay in between. Germline assignment: CDR1 MRHNA and CDR2 SNTAGT. The CDR3 sequence: CASSKGGGGQEQFF. The CDR3 nucleotides read TGTGCCAGCAGTAAAGGGGGAGGAGGGCAAGAGCAGTTCTTC.

The V call is TRBV9, the J call TRBJ2-1; D unresolved. V was cut by 4 bases and J by 8 bases, with 13 bases left in between. The CDR3 is made up of 13 amino acids. CDR1 is SGDLS and CDR2 is YYNGEE in the germline V gene. The CDR3 DNA sequence: TGTGCCAGCAGCCCTCTTCCCGGGCATGAGCAGTTCTTC. Amino acid sequence: CASSPLPGHEQFF.

This clone occurred once. This rearrangement joins TRBV28 to TRBJ1-1; TRBD1 might be the D (5 bases). The CDR3 covers 15 residues. Germline V lookup: CDR1 MDHEN, CDR2 SYDVKM. V shed 4 bases and J shed 0 bases, with 12 bases lying between them. This CDR3 is CASSSPRTLNTEAFF. In nucleotides, the CDR3 is TGTGCCAGCAGTTCCCCCCGGACATTGAACACTGAAGCTTTCTTT.

This clone has only a few counts. The rearrangement joins TRBV29-1 to TRBJ1-1; D unclear. The V gene lost 6 bases and the J gene lost 1 base, with 3 bases spanning the gap. The CDR3 has 10 residues. CDR1 and CDR2 (germline): SQVTM, ANQGSEA. CDR3 residues: CSVGNTEAFF. DNA of the CDR3: TGCAGCGTAGGGAACACTGAAGCTTTCTTT.

The V gene is TRBV29-1, the J gene TRBJ2-7; no reliable D call. Germline V CDR1 and CDR2: SQVTM, ANQGSEA. The length of the CDR3 is 15 residues. V gave up 7 bases and J gave up 0 bases, with 19 bases separating them. CDR3: CSARCPGISSYEQYF. As DNA, the CDR3 is TGCAGCGCCCGTTGCCCTGGGATCAGCTCCTACGAGCAGTACTTC.

This clone was seen a single time. The chain has TRBV4-3 and TRBJ2-5, with a possible D match to TRBD2 (6 bases). The V end lost 2 bases, the J end lost 3 bases, and 22 bases lay between the germline ends. The CDR3 sequence is 18 residues long. Germline loops: CDR1 LGHNA, CDR2 YSLEER. This CDR3 is CASSQRHSGGVMEETQYF. The DNA for the CDR3 is TGCGCCAGCAGCCAACGGCACAGCGGAGGGGTGATGGAAGAGACCCAGTACTTC.

This chain joins TRBV6-5 and TRBJ2-7; weak D call: TRBD2 (5 bases). Germline V gives CDR1 MNHEY, CDR2 SVGAGI. The CDR3 loop spans 11 amino acids. CDR3 region: CVSQSGGEQYF. The CDR3 bases are TGTGTTTCACAAAGCGGTGGGGAGCAGTACTTC.

The gene calls are TRBV19 and TRBJ2-6; D unclear. Germline values: CDR1 LNHDA, CDR2 SQIVND (reference sequence). Between the trimmed V and J ends, which lost 3 bases and 2 bases, there was a span of 2 bases. The CDR3 spans 13 residues. CDR3 loop: CASSMTGANVLTF. CDR3 nucleotides: TGTGCCAGTAGTATGACTGGGGCCAACGTCCTGACTTTC.

V and J are TRBV2 and TRBJ2-1; TRBD2 matches 7 bases. The CDR3 is 16 amino acids. The germline gives CDR1 SNHLY, CDR2 FYNNEI. V was pared by 3 bases and J by 8 bases, with 13 bases of the junction left unmatched. The CDR3 sequence: CASSEGTSAAWYEQFF. For the CDR3, the DNA is TGTGCCAGCAGTGAGGGCACTAGCGCTGCCTGGTATGAGCAGTTCTTC. The full variable domain, in which reference TRBV2 and TRBJ2-1 provide the parts outside the CDR3, is EPEVTQTPSHQVTQMGQEVILRCVPISNHLYFYWYRQILGQKVEFLVSFYNNEISEKSEIFDDQFSVERPDGSNFTLKIRSTKLEDSAMYFCASSEGTSAAWYEQFFGPGTRLTVL.

This chain joins TRBV27 and TRBJ1-4; D possibly corresponds to TRBD1 (5 bases). The germline V gene encodes CDR1 MNHEY and CDR2 SMNVEV (reference sequence). The CDR3 spans 16 residues. V lost 10 bases to trimming and J lost 0 bases, with 18 bases between them. The CDR3 here is CATCPGGGSTNEKLFF. DNA of the CDR3: TGTGCCACCTGTCCGGGCGGGGGATCAACTAATGAAAAACTGTTTTTT.

V usage is TRBV9 and J usage is TRBJ1-4; no clear D. Germline V lookup: CDR1 SGDLS, CDR2 YYNGEE. V was trimmed by 0 bases and J by 8 bases, leaving 11 bases between them. CDR3 length equals 14 residues. CDR3 amino acids: CASSVEADPEKLFF. The CDR3 coding sequence is TGTGCCAGCAGCGTAGAGGCGGACCCCGAAAAACTGTTTTTT. Variable domain in full (rest from reference TRBV9 and TRBJ1-4): DSGVTQTPKHLITATGQRVTLRCSPRSGDLSVYWYQQSLDQGLQFLIQYYNGEERAKGNILERFSAQQFPDLHSELNLSSLELGDSALYFCASSVEADPEKLFFGSGTQLSVL.

This rearrangement joins TRBV7-9 to TRBJ2-5, with TRBD2 as a possible D gene (5 bases). Trimming left V 8 bases short and J 5 bases short, with 15 bases between. Germline values: CDR1 SEHNR, CDR2 FQNEAQ (reference sequence). The CDR3 runs to 13 residues. The CDR3 nucleotides are TGTGCCAGCGGAGGACTGGAGACGGAGACCCAGTACTTC. It translates to CASGGLETETQYF.